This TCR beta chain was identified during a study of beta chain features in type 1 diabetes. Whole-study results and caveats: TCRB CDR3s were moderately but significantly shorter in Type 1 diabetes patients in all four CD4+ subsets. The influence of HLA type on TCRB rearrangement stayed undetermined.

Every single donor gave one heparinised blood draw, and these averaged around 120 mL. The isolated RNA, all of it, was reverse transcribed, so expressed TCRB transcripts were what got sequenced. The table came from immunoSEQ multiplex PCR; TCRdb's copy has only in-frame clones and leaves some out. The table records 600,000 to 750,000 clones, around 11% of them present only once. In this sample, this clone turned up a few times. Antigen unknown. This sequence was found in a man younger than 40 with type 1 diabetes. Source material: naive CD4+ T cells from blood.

In DNA, the CDR3 is TGTGCCAGCAGCTCATCCGGGACAGGGATTTACGAGCAGTACTTC. It encodes CASSSSGTGIYEQYF. The chain couples TRBV7-9 to TRBJ2-7, with 9 bases aligning to TRBD1. This CDR3 spans 15 amino acids. Germline V gene data show CDR1 as SEHNR and CDR2 as FQNEAQ (reference sequence). V was pared by 4 bases and J by 4 bases, with 8 bases of the junction left unmatched.